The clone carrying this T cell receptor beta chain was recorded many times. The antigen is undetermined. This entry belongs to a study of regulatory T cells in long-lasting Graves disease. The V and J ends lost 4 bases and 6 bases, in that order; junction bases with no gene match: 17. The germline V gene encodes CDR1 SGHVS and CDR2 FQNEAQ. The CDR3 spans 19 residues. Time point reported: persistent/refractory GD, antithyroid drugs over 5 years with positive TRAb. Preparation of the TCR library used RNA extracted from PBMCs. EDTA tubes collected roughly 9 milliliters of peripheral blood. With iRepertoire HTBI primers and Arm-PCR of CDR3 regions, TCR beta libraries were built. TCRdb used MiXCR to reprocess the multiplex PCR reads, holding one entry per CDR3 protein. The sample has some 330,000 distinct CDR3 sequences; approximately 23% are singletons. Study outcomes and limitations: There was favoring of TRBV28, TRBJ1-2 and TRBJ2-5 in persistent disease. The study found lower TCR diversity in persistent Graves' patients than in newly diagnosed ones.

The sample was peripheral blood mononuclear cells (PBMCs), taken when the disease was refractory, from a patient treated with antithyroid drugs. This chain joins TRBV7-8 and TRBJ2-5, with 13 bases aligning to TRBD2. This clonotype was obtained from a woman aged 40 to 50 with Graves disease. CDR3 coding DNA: TGTGCCAGCAGCTCGACGGCTTCAAGGACTAGCGGGAGAGGACAGACCCAGTACTTC. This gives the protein CASSSTASRTSGRGQTQYF.